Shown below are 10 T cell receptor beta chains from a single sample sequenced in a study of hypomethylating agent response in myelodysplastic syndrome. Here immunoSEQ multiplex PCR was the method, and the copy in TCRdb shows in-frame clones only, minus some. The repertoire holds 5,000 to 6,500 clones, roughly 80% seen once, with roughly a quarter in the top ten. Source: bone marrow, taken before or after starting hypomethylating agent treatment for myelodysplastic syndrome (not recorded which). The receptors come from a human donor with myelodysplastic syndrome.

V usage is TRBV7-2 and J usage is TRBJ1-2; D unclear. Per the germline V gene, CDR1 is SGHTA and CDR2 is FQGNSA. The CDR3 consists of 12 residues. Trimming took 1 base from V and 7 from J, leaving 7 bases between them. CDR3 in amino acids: CASSLVEFGYTF. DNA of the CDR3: TGTGCCAGCAGCTTAGTGGAGTTTGGCTACACCTTC.

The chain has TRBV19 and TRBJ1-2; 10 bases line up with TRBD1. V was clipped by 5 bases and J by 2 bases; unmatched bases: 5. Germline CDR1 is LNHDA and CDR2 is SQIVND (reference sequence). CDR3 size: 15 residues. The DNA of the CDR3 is TGTGCCAGTAGTTGGACGGGACAGGGGAACTATGGCTACACCTTC. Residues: CASSWTGQGNYGYTF.

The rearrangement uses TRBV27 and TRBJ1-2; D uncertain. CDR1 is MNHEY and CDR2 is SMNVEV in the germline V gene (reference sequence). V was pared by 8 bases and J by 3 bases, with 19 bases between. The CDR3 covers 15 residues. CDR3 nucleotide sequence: TGTGCCAGCGGCAATCCAGGAGTCGTGGACTATGGCTACACCTTC. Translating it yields CASGNPGVVDYGYTF.

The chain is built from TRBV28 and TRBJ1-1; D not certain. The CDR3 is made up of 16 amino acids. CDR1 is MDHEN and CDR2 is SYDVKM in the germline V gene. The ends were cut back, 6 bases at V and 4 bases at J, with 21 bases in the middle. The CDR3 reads CASRAHRNQWGTEAFF. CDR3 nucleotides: TGTGCCAGCAGGGCGCATCGGAATCAATGGGGCACTGAAGCTTTCTTT.

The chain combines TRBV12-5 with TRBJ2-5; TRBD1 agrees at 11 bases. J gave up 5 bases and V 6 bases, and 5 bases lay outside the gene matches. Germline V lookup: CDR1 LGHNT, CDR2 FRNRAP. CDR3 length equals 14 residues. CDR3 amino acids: CASGTDRGRETQYF. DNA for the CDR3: TGTGCTAGTGGAACGGACAGGGGGCGGGAGACCCAGTACTTC.

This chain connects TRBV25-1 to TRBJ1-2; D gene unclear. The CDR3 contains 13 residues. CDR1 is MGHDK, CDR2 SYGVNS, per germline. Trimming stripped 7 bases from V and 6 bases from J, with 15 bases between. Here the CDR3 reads CASTPIDRDGYTF. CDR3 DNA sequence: TGTGCCAGCACCCCAATTGATAGGGATGGCTACACCTTC.

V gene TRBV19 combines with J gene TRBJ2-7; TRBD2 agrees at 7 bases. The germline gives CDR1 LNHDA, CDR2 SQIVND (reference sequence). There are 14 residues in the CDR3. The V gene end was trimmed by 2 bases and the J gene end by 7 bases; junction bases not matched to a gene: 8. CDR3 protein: CASSIRDAGGEQYF. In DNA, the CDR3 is TGTGCCAGTAGTATAAGGGATGCCGGGGGGGAGCAGTACTTC. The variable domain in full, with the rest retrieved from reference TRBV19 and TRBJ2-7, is DGGITQSPKYLFRKEGQNVTLSCEQNLNHDAMYWYRQDPGQGLRLIYYSQIVNDFQKGDIAEGYSVSREKKESFPLTVTSAQKNPTAFYLCASSIRDAGGEQYFGPGTRLTVT.

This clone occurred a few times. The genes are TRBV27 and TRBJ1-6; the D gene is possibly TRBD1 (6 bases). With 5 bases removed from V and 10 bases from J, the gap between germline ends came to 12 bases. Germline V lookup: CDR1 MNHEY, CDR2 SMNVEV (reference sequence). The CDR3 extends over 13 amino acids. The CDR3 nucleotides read TGTGCCAGCAGTCTTCAGGGGCCCTCACCCCTCCACTTT. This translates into CASSLQGPSPLHF.

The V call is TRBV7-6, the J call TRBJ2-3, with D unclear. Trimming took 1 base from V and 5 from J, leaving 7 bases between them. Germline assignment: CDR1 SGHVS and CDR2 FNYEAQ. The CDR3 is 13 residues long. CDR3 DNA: TGTGCCAGCAGCTTAGGAATTGGAGATACGCAGTATTTT. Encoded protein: CASSLGIGDTQYF. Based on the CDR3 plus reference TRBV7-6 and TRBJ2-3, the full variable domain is GAGVSQSPRYKVTKRGQDVALRCDPISGHVSLYWYRQALGQGPEFLTYFNYEAQQDKSGLPNDRFSAERPEGSISTLTIQRTEQRDSAMYRCASSLGIGDTQYFGPGTRLTVL.

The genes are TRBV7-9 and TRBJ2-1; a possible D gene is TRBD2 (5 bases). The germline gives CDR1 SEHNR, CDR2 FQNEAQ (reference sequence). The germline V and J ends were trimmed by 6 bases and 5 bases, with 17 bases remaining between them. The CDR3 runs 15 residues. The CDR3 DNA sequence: TGTGCCAGCAGTTTTATCTCCGGGGTAAACAATGAGCAGTTCTTC. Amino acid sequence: CASSFISGVNNEQFF.